The present T cell receptor (beta chain) was sequenced within a study of human T cells and chemical hapten exposure. Background on the study: An area of 2 cm by approximately 2 cm on upper inner arm skin received 2% DPC for sensitization. Study findings and constraints: Versus controls, expanded TCRs had significantly more large CDR3 similarity clusters.

Noted time point: patch test 2, 6 weeks after DPC sensitization. Stated treatment: therapeutic diphenylcyclopropenone sensitization with weekly scalp DPC. The starting material, unfractionated whole blood, was used for total RNA extraction. Note on this clonotype: Its antigen is currently unknown.

In the original processing: Sample TCR totals centred on a median of approximately 100,000, ranging about 20,000 to 700,000. TCRdb independently ran MiXCR on the RACE reads; one entry per CDR3 protein. These V and J calls originate from TCRdb's pipeline instead of the authors' own analysis. The data contain 100,000 or so distinct CDR3 sequences, 7.5% to 10% of them singletons. Germline loops: CDR1 SGHTA, CDR2 FQGNSA. The CDR3 contains 15 residues. V gave up 5 bases and J gave up 4 bases, with 17 bases separating them. This rearrangement joins TRBV7-2 to TRBJ1-2, with TRBD1 as a possible D gene (6 bases). The source material was whole blood, sampled in connection with sensitization to the hapten diphenylcyclopropenone (DPC). The sequence was collected from a woman aged 40 to 55 with alopecia areata. Some clones in this sample may be carry-over from other donors' samples. CDR3 in amino acids: CASSPTYRDGYGYTF. DNA of the CDR3: TGTGCCAGCAGCCCAACCTACAGGGACGGCTATGGCTACACCTTC.